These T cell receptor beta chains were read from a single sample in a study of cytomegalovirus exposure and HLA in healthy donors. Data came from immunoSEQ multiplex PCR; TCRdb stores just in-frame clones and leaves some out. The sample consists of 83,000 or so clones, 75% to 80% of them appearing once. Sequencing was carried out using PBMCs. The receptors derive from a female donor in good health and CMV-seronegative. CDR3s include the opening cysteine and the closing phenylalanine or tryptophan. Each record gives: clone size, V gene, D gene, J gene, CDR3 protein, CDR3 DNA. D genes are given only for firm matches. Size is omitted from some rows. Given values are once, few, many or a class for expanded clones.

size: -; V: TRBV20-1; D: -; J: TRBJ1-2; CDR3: CSARRPGGYTF; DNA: TGCAGTGCTAGGAGACCGGGAGGCTACACCTTC
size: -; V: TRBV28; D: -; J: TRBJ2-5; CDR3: CASSRVGTQYF; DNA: TGTGCCAGCAGCCGGGTGGGGACCCAGTACTTC
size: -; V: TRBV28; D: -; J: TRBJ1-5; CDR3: CASSLARANQPQHF; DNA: TGTGCCAGCAGTTTAGCCAGGGCCAATCAGCCCCAGCATTTT
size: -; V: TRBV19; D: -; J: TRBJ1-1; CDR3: CASLEAGTEAFF; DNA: TGTGCCAGTCTGGAGGCGGGCACTGAAGCTTTCTTT
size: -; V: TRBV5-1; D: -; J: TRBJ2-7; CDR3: CASSLAVGGNRYEQYF; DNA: TGCGCCAGCAGCTTGGCCGTTGGGGGGAACCGTTACGAGCAGTACTTC
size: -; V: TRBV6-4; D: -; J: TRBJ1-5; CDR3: CASSNYRSNQPQHF; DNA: TGTGCCAGCAGTAATTACAGGAGCAATCAGCCCCAGCATTTT
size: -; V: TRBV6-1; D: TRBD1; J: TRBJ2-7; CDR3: CASTTPGQPYEQYF; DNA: TGTGCCAGCACTACACCGGGACAGCCCTACGAGCAGTACTTC
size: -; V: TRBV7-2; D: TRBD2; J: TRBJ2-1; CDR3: CASSLSGSGISYNEQFF; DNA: TGTGCCAGCAGCTTAAGTGGTAGCGGGATATCCTACAATGAGCAGTTCTTC
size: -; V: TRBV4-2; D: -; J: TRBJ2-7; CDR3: CASSQASPEGYEQYF; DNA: TGTGCCAGCAGCCAAGCTAGCCCTGAGGGCTACGAGCAGTACTTC
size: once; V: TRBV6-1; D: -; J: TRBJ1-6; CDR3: CASSDTGGRAYNSPLHF; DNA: TGTGCCAGCAGTGACACCGGCGGCCGAGCCTATAATTCACCCCTCCACTTT
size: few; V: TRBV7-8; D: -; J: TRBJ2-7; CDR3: CASSLNSDEQYF; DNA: TGTGCCAGCAGCTTAAATTCGGACGAGCAGTACTTC
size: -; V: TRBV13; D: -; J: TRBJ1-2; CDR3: CASSEDRRANYGYTF; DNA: TGTGCCAGCAGCGAAGACAGGAGAGCTAACTATGGCTACACCTTC
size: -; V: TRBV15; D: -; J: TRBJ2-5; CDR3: CATSRDLSRGETQYF; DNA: TGTGCCACCAGCAGAGATCTGTCCCGGGGAGAGACCCAGTACTTC
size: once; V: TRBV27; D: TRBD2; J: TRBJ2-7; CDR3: CASSSPGLAGGYEQYF; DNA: TGTGCCAGCAGTTCCCCAGGACTAGCGGGGGGCTACGAGCAGTACTTC
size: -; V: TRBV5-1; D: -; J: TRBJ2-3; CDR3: CASSLLARGMSTDTQYF; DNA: TGCGCCAGCAGCTTGCTGGCAAGGGGGATGTCGACAGATACGCAGTATTTT
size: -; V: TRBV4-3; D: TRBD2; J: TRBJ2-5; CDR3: CASSQSASASGEETQYF; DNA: TGCGCCAGCAGCCAAAGCGCGTCGGCTAGCGGGGAAGAGACCCAGTACTTC
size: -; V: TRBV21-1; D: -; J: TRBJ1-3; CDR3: CASSPLAGSGNTIYF; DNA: TGTGCCAGCAGCCCCCTCGCCGGGTCAGGAAACACCATATATTTT
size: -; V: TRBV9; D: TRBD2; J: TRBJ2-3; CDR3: CASTGGTHTDTQYF; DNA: TGTGCCAGCACCGGGGGGACTCACACAGATACGCAGTATTTT
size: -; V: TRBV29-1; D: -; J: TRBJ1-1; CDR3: CSVSTGGSSEAFF; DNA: TGCAGCGTTTCGACTGGCGGGTCTTCCGAAGCTTTCTTT
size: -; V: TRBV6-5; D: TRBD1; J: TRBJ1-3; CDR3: CASRPDRAAGNTIYF; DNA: TGTGCCAGCAGACCCGACAGGGCAGCTGGAAACACCATATATTTT
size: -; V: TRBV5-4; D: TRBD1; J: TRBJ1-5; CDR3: CASSLWQGEYGNQPQHF; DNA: TGTGCCAGCAGCTTGTGGCAGGGGGAATACGGCAATCAGCCCCAGCATTTT
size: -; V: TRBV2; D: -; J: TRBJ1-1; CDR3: CASSGGRDTEAFF; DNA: TGTGCCAGCAGTGGTGGTAGAGACACTGAAGCTTTCTTT
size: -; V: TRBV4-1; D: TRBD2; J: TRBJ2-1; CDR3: CASSQDQAGGIGSYNEQFF; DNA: TGCGCCAGCAGCCAAGATCAAGCGGGGGGGATTGGGTCCTACAATGAGCAGTTCTTC
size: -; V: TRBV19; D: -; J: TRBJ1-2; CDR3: CATSSPNYGYTF; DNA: TGTGCCACCAGTAGCCCTAACTATGGCTACACCTTC
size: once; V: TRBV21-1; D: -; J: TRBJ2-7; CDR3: CASSKDEREYQYEQYF; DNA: TGTGCCAGCAGCAAAGATGAGCGGGAGTATCAGTACGAGCAGTACTTC
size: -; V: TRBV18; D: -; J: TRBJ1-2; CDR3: CASSPDMNGYTF; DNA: TGTGCCAGCTCACCAGACATGAATGGCTACACCTTC
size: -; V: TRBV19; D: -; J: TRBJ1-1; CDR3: CASKNRNTEAFF; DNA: TGTGCCAGTAAAAACAGGAACACTGAAGCTTTCTTT
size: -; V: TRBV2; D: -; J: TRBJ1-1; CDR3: CASRESDPGTEAFF; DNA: TGTGCCAGCAGGGAGAGTGACCCGGGGACTGAAGCTTTCTTT
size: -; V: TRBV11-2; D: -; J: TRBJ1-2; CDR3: CASSLTGFNYGYTF; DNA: TGTGCCAGCAGCTTAACGGGTTTTAACTATGGCTACACCTTC
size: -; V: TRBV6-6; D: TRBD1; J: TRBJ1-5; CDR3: CASRLPGQGNQPQHF; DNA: TGTGCCAGCAGACTGCCGGGACAGGGAAATCAGCCCCAGCATTTT
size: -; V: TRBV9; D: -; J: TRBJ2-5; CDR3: CASSVAPVRETQYF; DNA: TGTGCCAGCAGCGTAGCACCGGTGCGAGAGACCCAGTACTTC
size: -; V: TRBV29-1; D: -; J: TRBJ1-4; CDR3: CSVEGGVGKLFF; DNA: TGCAGCGTTGAAGGGGGGGTGGGAAAACTGTTTTTT
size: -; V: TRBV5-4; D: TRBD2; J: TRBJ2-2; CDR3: CASSWVGLADTGELFF; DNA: TGTGCCAGCAGCTGGGTCGGACTAGCTGACACCGGGGAGCTGTTTTTT
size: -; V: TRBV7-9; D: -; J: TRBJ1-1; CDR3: CASSFRAENTEAFF; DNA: TGTGCCAGCAGCTTCCGAGCGGAGAACACTGAAGCTTTCTTT
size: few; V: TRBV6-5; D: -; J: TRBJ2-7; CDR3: CASRNGITYEQYF; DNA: TGTGCCAGCAGGAACGGGATTACCTACGAGCAGTACTTC
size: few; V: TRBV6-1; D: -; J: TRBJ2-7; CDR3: CASSEAGEQYF; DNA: TGTGCCAGCAGTGAGGCGGGGGAGCAGTACTTC
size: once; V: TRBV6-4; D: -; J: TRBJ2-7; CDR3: CASSVTDSLSGEQYF; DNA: TGTGCCAGCTCCGTCACGGACAGCCTGTCCGGCGAGCAGTACTTC
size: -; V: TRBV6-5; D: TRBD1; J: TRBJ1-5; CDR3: CASSSLGQGNQPQHF; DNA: TGTGCCAGCAGTTCCCTAGGACAGGGCAATCAGCCCCAGCATTTT
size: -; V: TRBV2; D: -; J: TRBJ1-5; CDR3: CASSEGAMNQPQHF; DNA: TGTGCCAGCAGTGAGGGGGCAATGAATCAGCCCCAGCATTTT
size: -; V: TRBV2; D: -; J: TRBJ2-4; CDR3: CASSEQRAGGGRVGIQYF; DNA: TGTGCCAGCAGTGAACAGAGGGCAGGGGGCGGGAGGGTAGGGATTCAGTACTTC
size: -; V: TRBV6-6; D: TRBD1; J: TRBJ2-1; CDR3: CASSYTEGTGSDEQFF; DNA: TGTGCCAGCAGTTACACGGAAGGGACAGGGTCCGATGAGCAGTTCTTC